This T cell receptor beta chain was documented in a study of blood T cell repertoires in COVID-19. Across the whole study: COVID-19 samples, acute and convalescent, were from the United States, Italy and Spain.

CDR1 and CDR2 from the germline V gene are SGHNT and YYREEE (reference sequence). The CDR3 is 15 amino acids. The V end lost 2 bases, the J end lost 0 bases, and 9 bases lay between the germline ends. Methods used by the authors: Amplifying reference gene primers gave estimates of nucleated cell counts. Using immunoSEQ multiplex PCR, the repertoire was profiled, and TCRdb retains in-frame clones only, with some absent. That table is the source of V, J and clone size, and D and trimming were worked out from the DNA. The data show 200,000 to 300,000 clones, roughly 90% seen once. The clonotype comes from a man aged 55 to 69 with acute or convalescent COVID-19. Source material: peripheral blood. The chain recombines TRBV5-4 with TRBJ2-1, with TRBD1 as a possible D gene (6 bases). CDR3 amino acids: CASSLDRSSYNEQFF. Here the CDR3 DNA reads TGTGCCAGCAGCTTAGACAGGAGCTCCTACAATGAGCAGTTCTTC.